Listed here are 2 T cell receptor beta chains from one sample, sequenced in a study of a mutant IDH1 vaccine in newly diagnosed glioma. Time point meaning: baseline, week 1 (first vaccination visit). This sample's treatment: pre-vaccination baseline after standard-of-care therapy. The table came from immunoSEQ multiplex PCR; TCRdb's copy has only in-frame clones and leaves some out. This table has tens of thousands of clones, approximately 80% appearing once. This sample comprised PBMCs, obtained from a glioma patient treated with radiotherapy, temozolomide or both. The receptors stem from a man aged 25 to 45 with glioma.

This chain joins TRBV6-6 and TRBJ1-5; D gene uncertain. Germline V lookup: CDR1 MNHNY, CDR2 SVGAGI (reference sequence). The CDR3 covers 14 residues. V was shortened by 6 bases and J by 0 bases, with 9 bases between the two germline ends. The CDR3: CASSAPDSNQPQHF. CDR3 nucleotides: TGTGCCAGCAGCGCACCAGATAGCAATCAGCCCCAGCATTTT.

The chain employs TRBV6-1 and TRBJ2-5; D might be TRBD1 (5 bases). Between the trimmed V and J ends, which lost 6 bases and 0 bases, there was a span of 14 bases. This CDR3 region has 15 residues. Germline CDR1 is MNHNS and CDR2 is SASEGT. CDR3 amino acids: CASSVLQEYQETQYF. The CDR3 region has the DNA TGTGCCAGCAGCGTACTACAGGAATACCAAGAGACCCAGTACTTC.